A selection of T cell receptor beta chains follows, all from one sample in a study of cytomegalovirus exposure and HLA in healthy donors. The method was immunoSEQ multiplex PCR; TCRdb's version includes in-frame clones alone and lacks a portion of them. The repertoire consists of 65,000 to 100,000 clones, with over 85% occurring once and the leading ten covering 3% to 4.5%. The sequencing input was PBMCs. The receptor source for this set is a woman in her twenties or thirties in good health and CMV-seronegative. The CDR3 runs from the conserved cysteine through the conserved F or W.

J | V | CDR3
TRBJ2-2 | TRBV19 | CASSIQGGIYTGELFF
TRBJ2-3 | TRBV7-3 | CASSEGLSTDTQYF
TRBJ2-3 | TRBV6-1 | CASSERGLAGAKRGADTQYF
TRBJ2-3 | TRBV7-2 | CASSFGTSGVADTQYF
TRBJ2-1 | TRBV18 | CASSRPTSGSSSWNSRNEQFF
TRBJ1-3 | TRBV29-1 | CSVEPGPGNTIYF
TRBJ1-5 | TRBV28 | CASSFRGENQPQHF
TRBJ2-2 | TRBV19 | CASSRDISTGELFF
TRBJ2-1 | TRBV5-6 | CASSPWLAGALFNEQFF
TRBJ1-5 | TRBV6-1 | CATNRGPNQPQHF
TRBJ2-7 | TRBV19 | CASSTRGRAHEQYF
TRBJ2-7 | TRBV5-1 | CASRAPGLAGYEQYF
TRBJ1-2 | TRBV4-3 | CASSQERQLYGYTF
TRBJ2-7 | TRBV4-1 | CASSPGLGQGSSYEQYF
TRBJ2-3 | TRBV6-5 | CASSSGTGVGTDTQYF
TRBJ2-5 | TRBV28 | CASSRPSGQGETQYF
TRBJ2-5 | TRBV29-1 | CSVPYHRRRPSGSKTQYF
TRBJ1-5 | TRBV19 | CASRTRSRGNQPQHF
TRBJ2-1 | TRBV18 | CASSPPTGDSSYNEQFF
TRBJ1-5 | TRBV2 | CASNRVGMSSNQPQHF
TRBJ2-1 | TRBV7-3 | CASSPTGGAYNEQFF
TRBJ2-7 | TRBV28 | CASSSQGSGVYEQYF
TRBJ2-7 | TRBV6-5 | CASRPSGAYEQYF
TRBJ2-1 | TRBV2 | CASSGAGGKSYNEQFF
TRBJ2-7 | TRBV13 | CASLPSGGYEQYF
TRBJ2-1 | TRBV7-9 | CASSLAGSEQFF
TRBJ1-3 | TRBV28 | CASSPGGAGGNTIYF
TRBJ1-1 | TRBV7-9 | CASSLGQGETEAFF
TRBJ2-3 | TRBV4-1 | CASSPGLATTDTQYF
TRBJ1-3 | TRBV28 | CASRTVPSGNTIYF
TRBJ2-5 | TRBV4-3 | CASSQATGGETQYF
TRBJ2-3 | TRBV7-2 | CASSRGIRTDTQYF
TRBJ2-3 | TRBV27 | CASSRITPSGGVTDTQYF
TRBJ1-5 | TRBV6-6 | CASSFQSNQPQHF
TRBJ2-3 | TRBV7-2 | CASRFTDRGAAHGTQYF
TRBJ1-1 | TRBV5-1 | CASSLGSGTGSTEAFF
TRBJ2-6 | TRBV7-3 | CASSLSLAGVGGANVLTF
TRBJ2-5 | TRBV4-3 | CASSPGTGRMTQYF
NA | TRBV4-1 | CASRRGGSKTGELFF
TRBJ1-3 | TRBV11-2 | CASSHRAGNTIYF
TRBJ2-2 | TRBV5-1 | CASSLDLTLIGGELFF
TRBJ1-2 | TRBV2 | CASGLKQSYGYTF
TRBJ1-4 | TRBV5-4 | CASSLVSPGTGGEKLFF
TRBJ1-6 | TRBV7-8 | CASSPGTGSPNSPLHF
TRBJ2-7 | TRBV19 | CASSDPGQGAYEQYF